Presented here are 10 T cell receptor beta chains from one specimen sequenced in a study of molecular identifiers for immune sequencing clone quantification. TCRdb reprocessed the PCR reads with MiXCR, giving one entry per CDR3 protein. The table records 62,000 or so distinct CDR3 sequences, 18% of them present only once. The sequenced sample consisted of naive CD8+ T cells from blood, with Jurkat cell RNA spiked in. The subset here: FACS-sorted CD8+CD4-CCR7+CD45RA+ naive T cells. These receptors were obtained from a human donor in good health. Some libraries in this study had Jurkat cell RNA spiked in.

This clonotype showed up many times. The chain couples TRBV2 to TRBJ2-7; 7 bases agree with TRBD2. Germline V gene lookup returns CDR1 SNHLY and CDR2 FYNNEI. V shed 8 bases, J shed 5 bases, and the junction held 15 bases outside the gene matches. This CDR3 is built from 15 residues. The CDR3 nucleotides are TGTGCCAGCGGGGGGGAAGCGGGACCTCTGGACGAGCAGTACTTC. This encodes CASGGEAGPLDEQYF.

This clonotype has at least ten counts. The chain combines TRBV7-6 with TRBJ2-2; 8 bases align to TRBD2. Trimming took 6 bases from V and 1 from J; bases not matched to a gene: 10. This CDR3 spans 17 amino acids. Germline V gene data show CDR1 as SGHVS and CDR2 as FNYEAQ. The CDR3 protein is CASSPGVAGLNTGELFF. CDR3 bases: TGTGCCAGCAGTCCCGGGGTAGCGGGACTGAACACCGGGGAGCTGTTTTTT.

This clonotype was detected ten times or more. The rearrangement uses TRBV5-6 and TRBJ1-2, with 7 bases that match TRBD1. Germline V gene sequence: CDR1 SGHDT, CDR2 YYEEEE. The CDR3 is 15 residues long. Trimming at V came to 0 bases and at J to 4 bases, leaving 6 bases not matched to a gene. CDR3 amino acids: CASSLGGQSRYGYTF. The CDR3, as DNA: TGTGCCAGCAGCTTGGGGGGACAGTCCCGCTATGGCTACACCTTC.

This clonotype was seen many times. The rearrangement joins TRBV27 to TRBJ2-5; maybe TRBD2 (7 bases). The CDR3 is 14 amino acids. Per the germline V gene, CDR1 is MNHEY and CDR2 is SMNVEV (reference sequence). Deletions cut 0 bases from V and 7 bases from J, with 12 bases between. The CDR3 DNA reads TGTGCCAGCAGTTTATCGAGGGGGGGCTGGACCCAGTACTTC. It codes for CASSLSRGGWTQYF.

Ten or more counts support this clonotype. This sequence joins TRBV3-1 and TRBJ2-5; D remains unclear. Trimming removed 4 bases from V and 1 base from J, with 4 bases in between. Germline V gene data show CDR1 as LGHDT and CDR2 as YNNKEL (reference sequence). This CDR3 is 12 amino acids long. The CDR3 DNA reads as TGTGCCAGCAGCCCCCGCCAAGAGACCCAGTACTTC. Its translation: CASSPRQETQYF.

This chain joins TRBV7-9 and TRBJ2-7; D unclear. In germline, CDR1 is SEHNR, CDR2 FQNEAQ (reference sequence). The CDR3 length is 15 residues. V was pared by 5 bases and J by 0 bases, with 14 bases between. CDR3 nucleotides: TGTGCCAGCAGCCCCCCGTGGCAAAACTCCTACGAGCAGTACTTC. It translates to CASSPPWQNSYEQYF.

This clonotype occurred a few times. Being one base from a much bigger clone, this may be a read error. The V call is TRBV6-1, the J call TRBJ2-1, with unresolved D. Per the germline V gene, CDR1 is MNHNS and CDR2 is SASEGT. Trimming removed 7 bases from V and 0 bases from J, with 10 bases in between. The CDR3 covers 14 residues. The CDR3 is CASTSRPSYNEQFF. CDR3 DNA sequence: TGTGCCAGCACGTCCCGTCCCTCCTACAATGAGCAGTTCTTC.

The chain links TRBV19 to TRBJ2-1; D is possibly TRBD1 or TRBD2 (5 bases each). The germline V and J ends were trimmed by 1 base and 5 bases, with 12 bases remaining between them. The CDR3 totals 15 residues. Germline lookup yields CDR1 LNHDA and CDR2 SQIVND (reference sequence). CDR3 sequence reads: CASSIVPGANNEQFF. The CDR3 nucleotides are TGTGCCAGTAGTATAGTACCCGGGGCGAACAATGAGCAGTTCTTC. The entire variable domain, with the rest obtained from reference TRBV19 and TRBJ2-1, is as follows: DGGITQSPKYLFRKEGQNVTLSCEQNLNHDAMYWYRQDPGQGLRLIYYSQIVNDFQKGDIAEGYSVSREKKESFPLTVTSAQKNPTAFYLCASSIVPGANNEQFFGPGTRLTVL.

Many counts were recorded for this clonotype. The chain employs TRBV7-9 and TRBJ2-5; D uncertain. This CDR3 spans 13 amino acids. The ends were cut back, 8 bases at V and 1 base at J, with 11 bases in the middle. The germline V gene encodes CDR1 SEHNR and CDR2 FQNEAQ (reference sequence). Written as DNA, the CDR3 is TGTGCCAGCCGGCAGGCAACCCAAGAGACCCAGTACTTC. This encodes CASRQATQETQYF.

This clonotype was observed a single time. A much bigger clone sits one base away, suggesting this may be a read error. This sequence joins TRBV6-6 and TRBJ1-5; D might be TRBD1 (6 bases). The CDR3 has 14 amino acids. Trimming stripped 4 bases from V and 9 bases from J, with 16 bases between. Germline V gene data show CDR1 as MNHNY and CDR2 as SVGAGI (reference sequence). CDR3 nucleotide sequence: TGTGCCAGCAGTTGCGAGGACAGCATTTGGCCCCAGCATTTT. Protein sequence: CASSCEDSIWPQHF.